This paragraph reports one T cell receptor (beta chain). Its antigen is currently unknown. In the authors' workflow: After removing out-of-frame reads, over 2 million distinct TCRbeta sequences remained. Clones were read by immunoSEQ multiplex PCR, and TCRdb kept only the in-frame ones, dropping some. That table gives V, J and clone size, and the DNA gave D and trimming. The table has about 61,000 clones, around 83% seen once. The data were taken from a study of memory CD4+ T cells and cytomegalovirus serostatus. General study points: Median bootstrapped AUC for CMV status was about 0.95 originally, 0.9 to 0.93 US-trained.

The sort gate was single viable CD3+CD4+CD8-CD45RO+ cells for memory CD4+ T cells. CDR1 is MGHDK, CDR2 SYGVNS, per germline. The CDR3 sequence is 13 residues long. Trimming shortened V by 11 bases and J by 10 bases, and 23 bases separated the two germline ends. The source material was memory CD4+ T cells from blood. The J gene is TRBJ2-5, the V gene TRBV25-1, with D possibly matching TRBD2 (5 bases). This receptor was obtained from an adult in good health and CMV-seronegative. CDR3 in DNA: TGTGCCGGCCGGGGATACTCCCCGTCTGGCCAGTACTTC. Translated: CAGRGYSPSGQYF.